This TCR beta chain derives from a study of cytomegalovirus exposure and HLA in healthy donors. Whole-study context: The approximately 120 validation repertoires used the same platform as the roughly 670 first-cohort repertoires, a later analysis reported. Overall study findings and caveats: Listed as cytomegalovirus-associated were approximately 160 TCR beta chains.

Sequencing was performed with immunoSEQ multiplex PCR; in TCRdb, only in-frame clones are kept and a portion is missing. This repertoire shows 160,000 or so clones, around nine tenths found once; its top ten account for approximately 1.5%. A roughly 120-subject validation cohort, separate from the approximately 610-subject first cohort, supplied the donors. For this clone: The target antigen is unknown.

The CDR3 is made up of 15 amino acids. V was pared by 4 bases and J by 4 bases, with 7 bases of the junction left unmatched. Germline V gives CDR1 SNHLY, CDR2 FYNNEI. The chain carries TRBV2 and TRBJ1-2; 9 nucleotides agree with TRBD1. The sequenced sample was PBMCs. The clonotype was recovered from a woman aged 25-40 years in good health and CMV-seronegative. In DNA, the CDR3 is TGTGCCAGCAGTGTGCGGGGGACAGGGATCTATGGCTACACCTTC. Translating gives CASSVRGTGIYGYTF.